The source of this T cell receptor beta chain is a study of T cell changes during pregnancy in multiple sclerosis. Profiled with immunoSEQ multiplex PCR; TCRdb holds only in-frame clones, not every one. The data contain about 75,000 clones, under 95% of them singletons. This receptor was obtained from a female donor with multiple sclerosis, enrolled in a pregnancy study. The sample here was CD4+ T cells from peripheral blood mononuclear cells, taken before pregnancy.

DNA for the CDR3: TGTGCCAGCTCACCGCAGGGTACCTCCTACGAGCAGTACTTC. This sequence encodes CASSPQGTSYEQYF. The chain couples TRBV18 to TRBJ2-7; a possible D gene is TRBD1 (5 bases). The CDR3 has 14 amino acids. The germline CDR1 and CDR2 sequences are KGHSH and LQKENI. Trimming cost V 3 bases and J 0 bases, with 9 bases left between them.